The 23 T cell receptor beta chains presented below share a single source sample, sequenced in a study of shared clonotypes between healthy human individuals. Clones were sequenced by immunoSEQ multiplex PCR, and TCRdb holds only the in-frame ones, with some missing. This table has 1,500,000 or so clones, over 95% appearing once. Sequencing used naive CD4+ T cells sorted from blood. The subset: CD45RA+ positively selected. All receptors derive from a man aged 25-45 years in good health.

The V gene is TRBV19, the J gene TRBJ2-3; 8 bases are shared with TRBD1. This CDR3 region has 16 residues. The germline V gene has CDR1 LNHDA and CDR2 SQIVND (reference sequence). Losses at the gene ends were 4 bases for V and 0 bases for J; bases not matched to a gene: 6. In nucleotides, the CDR3 is TGTGCCAGTAGTAGCCTGACAGGGGTTAGCACAGATACGCAGTATTTT. Protein sequence: CASSSLTGVSTDTQYF.

The chain joins TRBV19 to TRBJ2-2, with 7 bases identical to TRBD2. The CDR3 extends over 14 amino acids. In germline, CDR1 is LNHDA, CDR2 SQIVND (reference sequence). After removal of 2 bases from V and 13 bases from J, the junction contained 10 bases not matched to a gene. Written as DNA, the CDR3 is TGTGCCAGTAGTATACCCGGACTAGGCAGGGTGCTGTTTTTT. Translating it yields CASSIPGLGRVLFF.

This sequence joins TRBV19 and TRBJ1-5; no clear D. The CDR3 has 16 amino acids. Germline loops: CDR1 LNHDA, CDR2 SQIVND (reference sequence). V lost 5 bases and J 2 bases, leaving 16 bases between the germline ends. In DNA form, the CDR3 reads TGTGCCAGTAGTCCCTGGGCAGGTTTGGGCAATCAGCCCCAGCATTTT. Translating it yields CASSPWAGLGNQPQHF.

Comment on this clone: At one end the junction does not follow the germline gene, possibly because of a read error. V and J are TRBV5-5 and TRBJ1-4; D is undetermined. Germline loops: CDR1 SGHKS, CDR2 YYEKEE (reference sequence). The CDR3 sequence is 10 residues long. CDR3 nucleotide sequence: TGTGCCAGCAGCTTGTCAGAACCCCTTTTT. It encodes CASSLSEPLF.

The chain recombines TRBV9 with TRBJ2-2, with D perhaps TRBD2 (5 bases). CDR1 SGDLS and CDR2 YYNGEE come from the germline V gene. V was pared by 4 bases and J by 7 bases, with 8 bases between. The CDR3 covers 12 residues. The CDR3 loop reads CASSHRDGELFF. Written as DNA, the CDR3 is TGTGCCAGCAGCCACCGGGACGGGGAGCTGTTTTTT.

The chain is built from TRBV6-5 and TRBJ2-2, with a weak D call TRBD1 (6 bases). V gave up 6 bases and J gave up 9 bases, with 11 bases separating them. Per the germline V gene, CDR1 is MNHEY and CDR2 is SVGAGI. The CDR3 consists of 12 residues. The CDR3 sequence is CASRAGVRELFF. CDR3 nucleotides: TGTGCCAGCAGGGCAGGGGTGAGGGAGCTGTTTTTT.

As DNA, the CDR3 is TGCGCCAGCAGGGACTTTCCAGATCAGCCCCAGCATTTT. This translates into CASRDFPDQPQHF. V gene TRBV23-1 combines with J gene TRBJ1-5; D unresolved. TRBV23-1 is placed among ORFs of uncertain function. The CDR3 contains 13 residues. V lost 6 bases and J lost 5, with 11 bases in between.

This chain connects TRBV6-5 to TRBJ2-7; maybe TRBD1 (6 bases). Germline V lookup: CDR1 MNHEY, CDR2 SVGAGI. The CDR3 loop spans 15 amino acids. The V end lost 5 bases, the J end lost 7 bases, and 21 bases lay between the germline ends. The CDR3 here is CASSRQADRGVEQYF. Here the CDR3 DNA reads TGTGCCAGCAGTCGACAGGCGGACCGAGGGGTGGAGCAGTACTTC.

The chain combines TRBV1 with TRBJ2-7; the table gives TRBD1 as D, unverified against the DNA. TRBV1 is given as a pseudogene. The CDR3 contains 14 residues. The CDR3 DNA sequence: TGCACCAGCAGCCTTCCCGGGACAGCATACGAGCAGTACTTC. Translating it yields CTSSLPGTAYEQYF.

V usage is TRBV14 and J usage is TRBJ2-7; the match to TRBD1 covers 7 bases. Germline V lookup: CDR1 SGHDN, CDR2 FVKESK. Trimming took 5 bases from V and 6 from J; bases not matched to a gene: 13. This CDR3 comprises 15 residues. CDR3 DNA: TGTGCCAGCAGCGTGACAGGGCCCCTCTCGGGCGAGCAGTACTTC. Its translation is CASSVTGPLSGEQYF.

This clone has only one observation. The V and J genes are TRBV9 and TRBJ2-7; TRBD2 agrees at 7 bases. Germline CDR1 and CDR2: SGDLS and YYNGEE. This CDR3 comprises 15 residues. Germline trimming cut 4 bases from V and 1 base from J; bases unmatched to any gene: 8. The CDR3 region has the DNA TGTGCCAGCAGCCCCCAAGCGGGAACATCCTACGAGCAGTACTTC. Protein: CASSPQAGTSYEQYF.

The chain is built from TRBV7-9 and TRBJ1-5; no reliable D call. The germline CDR1 and CDR2 sequences are SEHNR and FQNEAQ (reference sequence). V lost 5 bases and J 4 bases, leaving 24 bases between the germline ends. The length of the CDR3 is 18 residues. The CDR3 DNA follows: TGTGCCAGCAGCCTCGGTGGTGGAGGGCGCCCCTTAAATCAGCCCCAGCATTTT. Protein product: CASSLGGGGRPLNQPQHF.

Concerning this clone: The sample holds other DNA sequences that translate to the same CDR3. The chain combines TRBV10-1 with TRBJ2-1; D remains unclear. Germline assignment: CDR1 WNHNN and CDR2 SYGVQD (reference sequence). The V end lost 0 bases, the J end lost 4 bases, and 7 bases lay between the germline ends. The CDR3 has 14 amino acids. The CDR3 bases are TGCGCCAGCAGTGAGTCAACGGGTTACAATGAGCAGTTCTTC. Translated: CASSESTGYNEQFF.

The genes are TRBV9 and TRBJ1-1, with D hard to call. CDR1 is SGDLS, CDR2 YYNGEE, per germline. The CDR3 loop spans 15 amino acids. V dropped 3 bases and J dropped 4 bases, with 16 bases sitting between them. In DNA form, the CDR3 reads TGTGCCAGCAGCGCCCTGGTTCAGGTACCCACTGAAGCTTTCTTT. Amino acid sequence: CASSALVQVPTEAFF.

The chain combines TRBV19 with TRBJ2-2, with D possibly TRBD1 on 6 matching bases. The V end was cut by 6 bases, the J end by 7 bases, with 21 bases between. The CDR3 extends over 16 amino acids. The germline V gene has CDR1 LNHDA and CDR2 SQIVND (reference sequence). The CDR3 sequence: CASRRGPGVINGELFF. The CDR3 nucleotides read TGTGCCAGTAGGCGCGGCCCAGGGGTTATCAACGGGGAGCTGTTTTTT.

The V gene is TRBV7-9, the J gene TRBJ2-2, with D possibly matching TRBD2 (6 bases). This CDR3 region has 15 residues. Trimming took 2 bases from V and 6 from J, leaving 13 bases between them. Germline CDR1 SEHNR, CDR2 FQNEAQ (reference sequence). The CDR3 sequence is CASSLFGGAAGELFF. For the CDR3, the DNA is TGTGCCAGCAGCTTATTCGGGGGAGCTGCCGGGGAGCTGTTTTTT.

The chain couples TRBV28 to TRBJ2-3; the D is unclear. The CDR3 has 13 amino acids. The V end lost 4 bases, the J end lost 4 bases, and 9 bases lay between the germline ends. Germline values: CDR1 MDHEN, CDR2 SYDVKM. The CDR3: CASSYQQSDTQYF. CDR3 in DNA: TGTGCCAGCAGTTACCAACAGTCAGATACGCAGTATTTT.

J is TRBJ2-7 and V is TRBV19; 7 bases align to TRBD1. The CDR3 spans 14 residues. Trimming removed 5 bases from V and 2 bases from J; junction bases left unmatched: 6. Germline CDR1 reads LNHDA; CDR2 reads SQIVND (reference sequence). In DNA form, the CDR3 reads TGTGCCAGTAGTGTCCGGGACAGAGCCTACGAGCAGTACTTC. Residues: CASSVRDRAYEQYF.

The chain employs TRBV2 and TRBJ1-4, with D perhaps matching TRBD1 (6 bases). Trimming cost V 7 bases and J 6 bases, with 24 bases left between them. Germline V gene sequence: CDR1 SNHLY, CDR2 FYNNEI. The CDR3 spans 17 residues. CDR3: CASKSYRAGGFDEKLFF. CDR3 DNA: TGTGCCAGCAAATCTTACAGGGCGGGGGGGTTTGATGAAAAACTGTTTTTT.

This chain links TRBV15 with TRBJ2-1; 10 nucleotides line up with TRBD2. The trim removed 0 bases at V and 7 bases at J, leaving 9 bases unmatched. The CDR3 has 17 residues. Germline loops: CDR1 LNHNV, CDR2 YYDKDF (reference sequence). This chain's CDR3 is CATSRDLGSGRGNEQFF. CDR3 coding DNA: TGTGCCACCAGCAGAGATTTGGGGAGCGGGAGGGGAAATGAGCAGTTCTTC.

The chain employs TRBV7-9 and TRBJ2-5; D gene unclear. The CDR3 consists of 12 residues. Trimming cost V 5 bases and J 5 bases, with 9 bases left between them. Per the germline V gene, CDR1 is SEHNR and CDR2 is FQNEAQ (reference sequence). The CDR3 region has the DNA TGTGCCAGCAGCCCCCCAGGCGAGACCCAGTACTTC. Its translation: CASSPPGETQYF. The variable domain in full, completed from reference TRBV7-9 and TRBJ2-5, reads DTGVSQNPRHKITKRGQNVTFRCDPISEHNRLYWYRQTLGQGPEFLTYFQNEAQLEKSRLLSDRFSAERPKGSFSTLEIQRTEQGDSAMYLCASSPPGETQYFGPGTRLLVL.

The chain joins TRBV9 to TRBJ2-7; 9 positions match TRBD1. Germline V CDR1 and CDR2: SGDLS, YYNGEE. The CDR3 has 15 amino acids. J was trimmed by 1 base and V by 3 bases; bases with no gene match: 5. DNA for the CDR3: TGTGCCAGCAGCGCCCGGACAGGGGAATCCTACGAGCAGTACTTC. It codes for CASSARTGESYEQYF.

This chain links TRBV4-3 with TRBJ2-3, with D possibly being TRBD1 (5 bases). Germline V gives CDR1 LGHNA, CDR2 YSLEER. Trimming removed 4 bases from V and 7 bases from J, with 9 bases in between. This CDR3 spans 12 amino acids. The CDR3 DNA is TGCGCCAGCAGCCGGGGCTCAAATACGCAGTATTTT. It is translated as CASSRGSNTQYF.